This T cell receptor beta chain is from a study of cytomegalovirus exposure and HLA in healthy donors. Study-level results: Most observed TCR sequences were rare, whereas some public TCRs were detected in many donors. As a later analysis showed, several of the most significant clusters appeared to be linked to common viral pathogens.

Germline CDR1 reads MDHEN; CDR2 reads SYDVKM. This CDR3 contains 13 residues. V lost 7 bases, J lost 4 bases, and 11 bases lay in between. PCR was performed using 60 Vbeta and 13 Jbeta primers. Measured with immunoSEQ multiplex PCR; TCRdb has only the in-frame clones, and not every one. The table shows under 200,000 clones, with roughly 75% occurring only once. Healthy bone marrow donors made up the donor group. Note on this clone: Its antigen is still unknown.

This chain uses TRBV28 with TRBJ2-1; tentative D call: TRBD1 (5 bases). This sequence was found in a woman aged 50 to 60 in good health and CMV-seropositive. The sequenced material came from PBMCs. The CDR3 coding sequence is TGTGCCAGCACCCCACCAGGGTACAATGAGCAGTTCTTC. Protein product: CASTPPGYNEQFF.